This T cell receptor (beta chain) was retrieved from a study of blood T cell repertoires in COVID-19. Study-wide background: PBMCs, B-cell-depleted T cells, or T cells were the source of the cDNA or gDNA that made up the material.

During active infection, Seattle patients enrolled and were then monitored through disease. This clone has more than one count but fewer than ten. Per the study methods: How many nucleated cells were present was estimated from reference gene primer amplification. The repertoire was sequenced with immunoSEQ multiplex PCR; TCRdb's copy has only in-frame clones and lacks some. V and J calls and clone size are as listed in that table; D and trimming were resolved from the DNA. The data hold fewer than 450,000 clones, with about 90% observed a single time. The trim removed 4 bases at V and 8 bases at J, leaving 6 bases unmatched. Germline lookup yields CDR1 LNHDA and CDR2 SQIVND (reference sequence). The CDR3 contains 14 residues.

The J gene is TRBJ2-4, the V gene TRBV19, with 9 bases that match TRBD2. The specimen was peripheral blood. The receptor was isolated from a woman aged 50 to 65 with COVID-19, enrolled during active disease. The CDR3 bases are TGTGCCAGTAGTAGGCCGGGACTAGCTCACATTCAGTACTTC. Translating gives CASSRPGLAHIQYF.